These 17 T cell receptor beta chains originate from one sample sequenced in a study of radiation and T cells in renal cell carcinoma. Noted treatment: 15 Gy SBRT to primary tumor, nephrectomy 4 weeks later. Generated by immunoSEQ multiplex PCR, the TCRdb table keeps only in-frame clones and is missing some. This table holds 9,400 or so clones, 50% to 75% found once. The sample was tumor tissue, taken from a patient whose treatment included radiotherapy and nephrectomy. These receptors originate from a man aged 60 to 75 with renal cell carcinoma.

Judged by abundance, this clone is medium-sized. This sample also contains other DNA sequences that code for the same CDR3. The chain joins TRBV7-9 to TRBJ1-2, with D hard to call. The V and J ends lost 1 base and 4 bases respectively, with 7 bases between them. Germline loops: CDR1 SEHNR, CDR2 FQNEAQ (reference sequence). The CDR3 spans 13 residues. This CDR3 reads CASSLGRTYGYTF. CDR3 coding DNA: TGTGCCAGCAGCTTAGGACGGACCTATGGCTACACCTTC.

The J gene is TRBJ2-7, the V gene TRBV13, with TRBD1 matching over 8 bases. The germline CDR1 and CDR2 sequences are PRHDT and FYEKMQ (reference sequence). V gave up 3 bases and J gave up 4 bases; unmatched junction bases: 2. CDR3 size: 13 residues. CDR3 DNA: TGTGCCAGCAGCTTCAGGGGGCGGTACGAGCAGTACTTC. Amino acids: CASSFRGRYEQYF.

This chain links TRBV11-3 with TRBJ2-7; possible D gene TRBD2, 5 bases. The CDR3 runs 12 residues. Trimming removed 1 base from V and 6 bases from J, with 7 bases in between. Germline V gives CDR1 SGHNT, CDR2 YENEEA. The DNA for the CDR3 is TGTGCCAGCAGCTTAGGGAGCGGCGAGCAGTACTTC. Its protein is CASSLGSGEQYF. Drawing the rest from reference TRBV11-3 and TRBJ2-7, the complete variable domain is EAGVVQSPRYKIIEKKQPVAFWCNPISGHNTLYWYLQNLGQGPELLIRYENEEAVDDSQLPKDRFSAERLKGVDSTLKIQPAELGDSAVYLCASSLGSGEQYFGPGTRLTVT.

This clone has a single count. CDR3 coding DNA: TGTGCCAGCAGTTTATCGGGACAGTTAGGGGTAAGGGGTTCCTACGAGCAGTACTTC. Amino acids: CASSLSGQLGVRGSYEQYF. The chain combines TRBV27 with TRBJ2-7; 7 bases line up with TRBD1. Germline V gene lookup returns CDR1 MNHEY and CDR2 SMNVEV (reference sequence). Germline trimming cut 0 bases from V and 1 base from J; bases unmatched to any gene: 15. This CDR3 is built from 19 residues.

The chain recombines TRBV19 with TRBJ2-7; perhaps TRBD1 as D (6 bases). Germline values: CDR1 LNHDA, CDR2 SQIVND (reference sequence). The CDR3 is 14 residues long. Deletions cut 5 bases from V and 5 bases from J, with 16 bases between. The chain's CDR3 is CASSSPGVRDEQYF. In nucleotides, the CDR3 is TGTGCCAGTAGTTCCCCAGGGGTTCGGGACGAGCAGTACTTC.

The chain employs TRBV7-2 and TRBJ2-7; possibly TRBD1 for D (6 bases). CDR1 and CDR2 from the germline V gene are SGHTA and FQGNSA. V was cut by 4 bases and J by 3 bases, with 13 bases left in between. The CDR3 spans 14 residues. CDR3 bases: TGTGCCAGCAGCTCCGACAGGACGAGCTACGAGCAGTACTTC. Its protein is CASSSDRTSYEQYF. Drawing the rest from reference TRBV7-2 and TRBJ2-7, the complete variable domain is GAGVSQSPSNKVTEKGKDVELRCDPISGHTALYWYRQSLGQGLEFLIYFQGNSAPDKSGLPSDRFSAERTGGSVSTLTIQRTQQEDSAVYLCASSSDRTSYEQYFGPGTRLTVT.

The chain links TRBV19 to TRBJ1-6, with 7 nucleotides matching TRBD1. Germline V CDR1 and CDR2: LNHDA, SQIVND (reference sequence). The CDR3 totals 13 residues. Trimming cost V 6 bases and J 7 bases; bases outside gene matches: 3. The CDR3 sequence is CASRRDRNSPLHF. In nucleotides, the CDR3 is TGTGCCAGTAGGCGGGACAGAAATTCACCCCTCCACTTT.

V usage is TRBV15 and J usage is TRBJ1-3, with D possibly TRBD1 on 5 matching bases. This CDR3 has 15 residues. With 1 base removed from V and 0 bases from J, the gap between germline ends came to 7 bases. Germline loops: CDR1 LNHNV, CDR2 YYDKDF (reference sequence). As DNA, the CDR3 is TGTGCCACCAGCAGAGTCAGGGCCTCTGGAAACACCATATATTTT. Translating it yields CATSRVRASGNTIYF. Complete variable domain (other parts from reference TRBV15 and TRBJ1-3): DAMVIQNPRYQVTQFGKPVTLSCSQTLNHNVMYWYQQKSSQAPKLLFHYYDKDFNNEADTPDNFQSRRPNTSFCFLDIRSPGLGDTAMYLCATSRVRASGNTIYFGEGSWLTVV.

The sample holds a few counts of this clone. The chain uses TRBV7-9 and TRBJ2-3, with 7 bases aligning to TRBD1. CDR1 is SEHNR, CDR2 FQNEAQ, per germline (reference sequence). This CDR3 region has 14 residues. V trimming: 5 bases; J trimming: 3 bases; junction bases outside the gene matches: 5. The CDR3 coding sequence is TGTGCCAGCAGCCCAGGGGGTTGGACAGATACGCAGTATTTT. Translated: CASSPGGWTDTQYF.

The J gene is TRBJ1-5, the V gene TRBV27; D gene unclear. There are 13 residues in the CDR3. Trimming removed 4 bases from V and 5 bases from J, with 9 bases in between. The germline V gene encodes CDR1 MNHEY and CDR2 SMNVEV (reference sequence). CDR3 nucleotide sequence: TGTGCCAGCAGTTCCTACTATGATCAGCCCCAGCATTTT. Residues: CASSSYYDQPQHF.

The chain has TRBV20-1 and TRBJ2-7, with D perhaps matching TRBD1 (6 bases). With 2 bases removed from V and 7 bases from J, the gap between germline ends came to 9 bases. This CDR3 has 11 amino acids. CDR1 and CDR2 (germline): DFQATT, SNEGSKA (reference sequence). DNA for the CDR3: TGCAGTGCTAGACCAGGGGAAGAGCAGTACTTC. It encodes CSARPGEEQYF.

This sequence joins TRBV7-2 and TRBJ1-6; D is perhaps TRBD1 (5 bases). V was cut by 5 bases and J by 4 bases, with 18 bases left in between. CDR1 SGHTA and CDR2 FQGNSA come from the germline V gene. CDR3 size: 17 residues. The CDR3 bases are TGTGCCAGCAGCGCAAGACTGGGGAGGGGATATAATTCACCCCTCCACTTT. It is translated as CASSARLGRGYNSPLHF.

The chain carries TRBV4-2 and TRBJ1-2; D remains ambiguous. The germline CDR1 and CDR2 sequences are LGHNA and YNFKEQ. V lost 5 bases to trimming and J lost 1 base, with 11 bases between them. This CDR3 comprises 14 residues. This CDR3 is CASSSRTGNYGYTF. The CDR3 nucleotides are TGTGCCAGCAGCTCCCGTACGGGTAACTATGGCTACACCTTC.

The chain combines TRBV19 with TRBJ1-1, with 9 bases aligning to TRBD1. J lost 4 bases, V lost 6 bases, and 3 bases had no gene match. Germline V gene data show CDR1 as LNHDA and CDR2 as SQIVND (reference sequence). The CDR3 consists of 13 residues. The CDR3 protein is CASRRDRVTEAFF. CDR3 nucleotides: TGTGCCAGTAGAAGGGACAGGGTCACTGAAGCTTTCTTT.

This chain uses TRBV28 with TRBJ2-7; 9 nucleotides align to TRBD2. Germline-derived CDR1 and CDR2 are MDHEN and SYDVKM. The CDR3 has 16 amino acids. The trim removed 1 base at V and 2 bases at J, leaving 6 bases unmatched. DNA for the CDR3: TGTGCCAGCAGTTTATCCCTAGCGGGACAAGCCTACGAGCAGTACTTC. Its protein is CASSLSLAGQAYEQYF.

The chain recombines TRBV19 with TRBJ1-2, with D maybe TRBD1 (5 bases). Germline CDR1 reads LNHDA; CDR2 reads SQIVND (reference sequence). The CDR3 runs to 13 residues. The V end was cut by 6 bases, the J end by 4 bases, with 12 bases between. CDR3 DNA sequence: TGTGCCAGTAGAAAGCAGGGTGGCTATGGCTACACCTTC. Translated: CASRKQGGYGYTF. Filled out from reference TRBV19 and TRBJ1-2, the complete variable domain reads DGGITQSPKYLFRKEGQNVTLSCEQNLNHDAMYWYRQDPGQGLRLIYYSQIVNDFQKGDIAEGYSVSREKKESFPLTVTSAQKNPTAFYLCASRKQGGYGYTFGSGTRLTVV.

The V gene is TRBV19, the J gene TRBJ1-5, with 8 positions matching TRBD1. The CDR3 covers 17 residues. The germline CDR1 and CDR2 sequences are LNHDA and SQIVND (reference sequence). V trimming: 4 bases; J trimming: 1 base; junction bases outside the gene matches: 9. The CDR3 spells CASSTGRGRLSNQPQHF. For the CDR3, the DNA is TGTGCCAGTAGTACAGGCAGGGGGCGTCTAAGCAATCAGCCCCAGCATTTT.